This TCR beta chain emerged from a study of Graves' ophthalmopathy and Graves' hyperthyroidism. Across the study: Stable hyperthyroidism was defined by absence of ophthalmopathy within 18 months of follow-up.

The sequenced template was RNA, covering the TCR beta CDR3 region. After a first-round RT-PCR with HTBI primers, a second-round multiplex PCR was run. TCRdb re-called the multiplex PCR reads with MiXCR, one entry per CDR3 protein. The sample records more than 1,000,000 distinct CDR3 sequences, about two fifths being singletons. This clonotype was detected once. Its antigen is as yet unknown. One end of the junction does not line up with germline, which may come from a read error. The CDR3 has 14 residues. Pregnancy or lactation, uncontrolled infections and other autoimmune diseases were grounds for excluding patients. Study-wide results and caveats: The model predicted progression of ophthalmopathy with a sensitivity of approximately 68%, and its specificity was about 73%. Among expanded thyroid clonotypes above 0.001 frequency, most also occurred in blood.

V is TRBV12-3 or TRBV12-4 and J is TRBJ2-7; TRBD2 matches at 7 bases. Material for sequencing was peripheral blood or thyroid tissue (not recorded which). This TCR came from an adult man with Graves' hyperthyroidism. CDR3 amino acids: CANSLDGRLIEQYF. DNA for the CDR3: TGTGCCAACAGTTTAGACGGGAGGTTAATCGAGCAGTACTTC.